The 23 T cell receptor beta chains below all came from one sample that was sequenced in a study of Graves' ophthalmopathy and Graves' hyperthyroidism. RNA transcripts yielded amplified TCR beta CDR3 regions. Second-round multiplex PCR came after first-round RT-PCR with HTBI primers. TCRdb called the multiplex PCR reads again in MiXCR, with one record for every CDR3 protein. The sample carries some 370,000 distinct CDR3 sequences, 17% recorded once. Sample: peripheral blood. Receptors originate from an adult woman with stable Graves' hyperthyroidism.

This clonotype has a count of ten or more. The chain couples TRBV12-3 or TRBV12-4 to TRBJ1-1, with D maybe TRBD1 (6 bases). The CDR3 length is 12 residues. The V end lost 1 base, the J end lost 8 bases, and 8 bases lay between the germline ends. CDR3 bases: TGTGCCAGCAGTTTAGTAACAGGGGAAGCTTTCTTT. This codes for CASSLVTGEAFF.

This clonotype was detected ten times or more. V is TRBV6-5 and J is TRBJ2-7, with D perhaps TRBD2 (5 bases). Germline-derived CDR1 and CDR2 are MNHEY and SVGAGI. Trimming stripped 5 bases from V and 1 base from J, with 18 bases between. The length of the CDR3 is 16 residues. This CDR3 reads CASSPLRASASYEQYF. In DNA form, the CDR3 reads TGTGCCAGCAGTCCCCTGCGGGCTAGTGCTTCCTACGAGCAGTACTTC.

The rearrangement uses TRBV7-2 and TRBJ2-7; TRBD1 matches at 10 bases. Germline values: CDR1 SGHTA, CDR2 FQGNSA. V was clipped by 4 bases and J by 7 bases; unmatched bases: 10. CDR3 size: 15 residues. CDR3 region: CASSSYRDRGWEQYF. CDR3 in DNA: TGTGCCAGCAGCTCCTACCGGGACAGGGGATGGGAGCAGTACTTC.

This clonotype was seen many times. The V call is TRBV7-6, the J call TRBJ2-7; 10 bases fit TRBD1. Trimming removed 2 bases from V and 2 bases from J; junction bases left unmatched: 12. This CDR3 spans 18 amino acids. The germline V gene encodes CDR1 SGHVS and CDR2 FNYEAQ. The CDR3: CASSLTDRGRRGPYEQYF. CDR3 DNA sequence: TGTGCCAGCAGCTTAACCGACAGGGGGCGGAGGGGGCCCTACGAGCAGTACTTC.

This clonotype has ten or more counts. The chain carries TRBV27 and TRBJ2-7; no firm D call. This CDR3 contains 13 residues. V lost 2 bases and J 3 bases, leaving 8 bases between the germline ends. Germline CDR1 and CDR2: MNHEY and SMNVEV (reference sequence). The CDR3 nucleotides are TGTGCCAGCAGTTTACTAGGGAACTACGAGCAGTACTTC. It is translated as CASSLLGNYEQYF.

Many counts were recorded for this clonotype. The chain combines TRBV12-3 or TRBV12-4 with TRBJ2-7; D gene unclear. This CDR3 has 12 amino acids. V lost 7 bases, J lost 6 bases, and 13 bases lay in between. This CDR3 reads CASTRGTREQYF. The CDR3 DNA reads as TGTGCCAGCACTCGAGGCACCCGCGAGCAGTACTTC.

This clonotype has a count of ten or more. The chain couples TRBV7-2 to TRBJ2-2, with D uncertain. With 2 bases removed from V and 2 bases from J, the gap between germline ends came to 6 bases. CDR3 length equals 14 residues. Germline CDR1 SGHTA, CDR2 FQGNSA. CDR3 sequence (DNA): TGTGCCAGCAGCTTAATGTCCAACACCGGGGAGCTGTTTTTT. Protein product: CASSLMSNTGELFF.

The chain's CDR3 is CASSKSVRDPLYGYTF. The DNA of the CDR3 is TGTGCCAGCAGTAAGTCCGTCCGGGACCCCCTCTATGGCTACACCTTC. The V call is TRBV6-1, the J call TRBJ1-2, with a tentative D call TRBD1 (5 bases). Germline V lookup: CDR1 MNHNS, CDR2 SASEGT. V lost 5 bases and J 4 bases, leaving 20 bases between the germline ends. There are 16 residues in the CDR3.

This clonotype was seen many times. The chain uses TRBV30 and TRBJ2-7; D remains ambiguous. The length of the CDR3 is 12 residues. Germline V lookup: CDR1 GTSNPN, CDR2 SVGIG (reference sequence). Trimming stripped 4 bases from V and 2 bases from J, with 9 bases between. CDR3: CAWTSGPYEQYF. Written as DNA, the CDR3 is TGTGCCTGGACCTCTGGCCCCTACGAGCAGTACTTC.

A remark on this clonotype: With a much larger clone just one base away, this may be a read error. The V gene is TRBV18, the J gene TRBJ1-1, with D possibly matching TRBD1 (6 bases). Germline CDR1 reads KGHSH; CDR2 reads LQKENI. This CDR3 has 14 residues. The CDR3 spells CASSPRTQGTVAFF. CDR3 coding DNA: TGTGCCAGCTCACCGAGGACGCAGGGGACTGTAGCTTTCTTT.

The sample holds many counts of this clonotype. This rearrangement joins TRBV18 to TRBJ2-4, with D perhaps TRBD2 (6 bases). The V and J ends lost 3 bases and 0 bases respectively, with 12 bases between them. There are 16 residues in the CDR3. Germline V CDR1 and CDR2: KGHSH, LQKENI. This chain's CDR3 is CASSPASGLAKNIQYF. CDR3 bases: TGTGCCAGCTCACCTGCCAGCGGGCTAGCCAAAAACATTCAGTACTTC. The entire variable domain, with the rest obtained from reference TRBV18 and TRBJ2-4, is as follows: NAGVMQNPRHLVRRRGQEARLRCSPMKGHSHVYWYRQLPEEGLKFMVYLQKENIIDESGMPKERFSAEFPKEGPSILRIQQVVRGDSAAYFCASSPASGLAKNIQYFGAGTRLSVL.

This clonotype was counted a few times. The chain uses TRBV4-1 and TRBJ1-1; perhaps TRBD1 as D (5 bases). The V gene lost 4 bases and the J gene lost 0 bases, with 15 bases spanning the gap. Germline CDR1 is MGHRA and CDR2 is YSYEKL. This CDR3 has 16 residues. The CDR3 coding sequence is TGCGCCAGCAGCCGAAAGGGGACGGTCGTGAACACTGAAGCTTTCTTT. Its translation is CASSRKGTVVNTEAFF.

This clonotype was observed many times. The chain uses TRBV25-1 and TRBJ2-2, with D maybe TRBD2 (5 bases). This CDR3 is 17 amino acids long. Looked up from germline, CDR1 is MGHDK and CDR2 is SYGVNS. Trimming left V 0 bases short and J 4 bases short, with 15 bases between. The CDR3 loop reads CASSEYSGRAVTGELFF. As DNA, the CDR3 is TGTGCCAGCAGTGAATATTCGGGAAGGGCCGTCACCGGGGAGCTGTTTTTT.

This clonotype was observed many times. The rearrangement uses TRBV10-3 and TRBJ2-7; the D is unclear. Trimming shortened V by 3 bases and J by 5 bases, and 11 bases separated the two germline ends. This CDR3 is 13 amino acids long. Germline values: CDR1 ENHRY, CDR2 SYGVKD. CDR3 DNA sequence: TGTGCCATCAGTGACGGTCTAAACGACGAGCAGTACTTC. Its translation is CAISDGLNDEQYF.

The chain has TRBV12-5 and TRBJ2-7; D not certain. The J call is uncertain, as TRBJ2-5 better fits the DNA end. CDR1 is LGHNT and CDR2 is FRNRAP in the germline V gene. The CDR3 spans 13 residues. The CDR3 nucleotides are TGTGCTAGTGGGGTAGTCGACCTTGGGACCCAGTACTTC. It translates to CASGVVDLGTQYF.

The gene calls are TRBV20-1 and TRBJ2-5; TRBD2 agrees at 8 bases. The junction had 8 bases not matched to a gene; V was cut back by 6 bases and J by 5 bases. CDR1 and CDR2 from the germline V gene are DFQATT and SNEGSKA (reference sequence). This CDR3 is built from 13 residues. In DNA, the CDR3 is TGCAGTGCGGGGACTAGTGGGGTTGAGACCCAGTACTTC. Translation gives CSAGTSGVETQYF.

This clonotype was counted at least ten times. J is TRBJ1-2 and V is TRBV2; no firm D call. The V and J ends lost 5 bases and 0 bases respectively, with 7 bases between them. The CDR3 has 13 residues. The germline gives CDR1 SNHLY, CDR2 FYNNEI. CDR3 in DNA: TGTGCCAGCAGTATGACACCTAACTATGGCTACACCTTC. This gives the protein CASSMTPNYGYTF.

This clonotype was counted at least ten times. The V call is TRBV4-1, the J call TRBJ1-6; 10 bases fit TRBD1. CDR1 and CDR2 from the germline V gene are MGHRA and YSYEKL. The CDR3 spans 16 residues. Trimming at V came to 0 bases and at J to 9 bases, leaving 5 bases not matched to a gene. In DNA form, the CDR3 reads TGCGCCAGCAGCCAAGATACCGGACAGGGGGTTTCACCCCTCCACTTT. This gives the protein CASSQDTGQGVSPLHF.

This clonotype has only a few counts. In DNA form, the CDR3 reads TGTGCCAGCAGTAAAAGTAACAGGGGCATGAACACTGAAGCTTTCTTT. As protein: CASSKSNRGMNTEAFF. The J gene is TRBJ1-1, the V gene TRBV6-1; 7 positions match TRBD1. The ends lost 5 bases at V and 0 bases at J; junction bases unmatched: 9. The CDR3 contains 16 residues. CDR1 and CDR2 from the germline V gene are MNHNS and SASEGT.

This clonotype was observed many times. This chain's CDR3 is CASSQPLSGVGGGELFF. As DNA, the CDR3 is TGCGCCAGCAGCCAACCATTAAGCGGGGTTGGGGGCGGGGAGCTGTTTTTT. The chain combines TRBV4-1 with TRBJ2-2; 7 bases are a match to TRBD2. The CDR3 runs to 17 residues. Germline lookup yields CDR1 MGHRA and CDR2 YSYEKL. The junction had 13 bases not matched to a gene; V was cut back by 2 bases and J by 7 bases.

This clonotype occurred many times. The CDR3: CASSSSLQPQHF. CDR3 coding DNA: TGTGCCAGCAGTTCGTCCCTCCAGCCCCAGCATTTT. This chain uses TRBV6-2 or TRBV6-3 with TRBJ1-5, with D hard to call. V was clipped by 4 bases and J by 7 bases, with 8 bases between them. Germline loops: CDR1 MNHEY, CDR2 SVGEGT. The CDR3 runs to 12 residues.

The rearrangement uses TRBV2 and TRBJ1-2; D is unclear. Germline V gene sequence: CDR1 SNHLY, CDR2 FYNNEI. The CDR3 contains 8 residues. V was shortened by 7 bases and J by 8 bases, with 2 bases between the two germline ends. This chain's CDR3 is CASTGYTF. CDR3 in DNA: TGTGCCAGCACGGGCTACACCTTC.

The V gene is TRBV30, the J gene TRBJ2-7; D call uncertain. There are 14 residues in the CDR3. Germline V gene lookup returns CDR1 GTSNPN and CDR2 SVGIG (reference sequence). The V and J ends lost 5 bases and 7 bases respectively, with 21 bases between them. In nucleotides, the CDR3 is TGTGCCTGGGGGTTAGGCCGCCCCTATGGGGAGCAGTACTTC. Its protein product is CAWGLGRPYGEQYF.